Included here is one T cell receptor (beta chain) sequence, with context. Its target is unknown. V was pared by 5 bases and J by 1 base, with 12 bases between. The CDR3 extends over 15 amino acids. Per germline, CDR1 SGHTA and CDR2 FQGNSA. The sample is drawn from a study of cytomegalovirus exposure and HLA in healthy donors. Whole-study results and caveats: TCR clusters originating in the first cohort tended to co-occur in the roughly 120 validation repertoires, according to a later analysis. According to reports, the classifier identified cytomegalovirus status with high specificity and sensitivity. Overall, about 160 TCR beta chains were annotated as cytomegalovirus-associated.

Assay used: immunoSEQ multiplex PCR; TCRdb lists only in-frame clones, some missing. Of around 69,000 clones listed, over 90% were seen once; the top ten hold 4.5% to 5%. The receptor comes from a young woman in good health and CMV-seropositive. The chain uses TRBV7-2 and TRBJ1-5; the D is unclear. The sample consisted of PBMCs. CDR3 nucleotide sequence: TGTGCCAGCAGCCCCAGCTCGGGGAGCAATCAGCCCCAGCATTTT. Protein: CASSPSSGSNQPQHF.